A selection of T cell receptor beta chains follows, all from one sample in a study of CD8+ T cells in alopecia areata. This table comes from immunoSEQ multiplex PCR, and its TCRdb copy is limited to in-frame clones, with some not included. Of around 210,000 clones listed, under 70% are singletons. Sequencing was performed on CD4+ T cells sorted from blood, taken at week 4, from a patient treated with tofacitinib. The source of these receptors is a human donor with alopecia areata. The CDR3 runs from the conserved cysteine through the conserved F or W. The order of the fields is V gene, J gene, clone size, D gene, CDR3 DNA, CDR3 protein. A D gene is named only where the DNA matches it firmly. Only part of the rows carry a size: once, few, many, or a class if the clone is expanded.

>TRBV11-2|TRBJ1-3|few|NA
TGTGCCAGCAGCTTTCCGGGGGAAAACACCATATATTTT
CASSFPGENTIYF
>TRBV30|TRBJ1-1|NA|TRBD1
TGTGCCCAAAGGGACAGCCCCTCTGGCACTGAAGCTTTCTTT
CAQRDSPSGTEAFF
>TRBV29-1|TRBJ2-3|NA|NA
TGCAGCGTTCAGTGGCTAGCGAAGGATACGCAGTATTTT
CSVQWLAKDTQYF
>TRBV7-2|TRBJ2-3|few|TRBD2
TGTGCCAGCAGCCTTAGCGGGGGGGCCACGCCAGATACGCAGTATTTT
CASSLSGGATPDTQYF
>TRBV5-1|TRBJ2-3|NA|NA
TGCGCCAGCAGCCCGGGACTCCGGAGTGGCACAGATACGCAGTATTTT
CASSPGLRSGTDTQYF
>TRBV4-1|TRBJ2-1|NA|TRBD2
TGCGCCAGCAGCCAGGCTCGACTAGCGGGGGCCTACAATGAGCAGTTCTTC
CASSQARLAGAYNEQFF
>TRBV9|TRBJ2-1|few|TRBD2
TGTGCCAGCAGCGTAGTTGGGACTAGATCCCCCTACAATGAGCAGTTCTTC
CASSVVGTRSPYNEQFF
>TRBV27|TRBJ1-6|NA|NA
TGTGCCAGCAGCCAAAGGGAGGGCGGTTCACCCCTCCACTTT
CASSQREGGSPLHF
>TRBV27|TRBJ1-2|NA|NA
TGTGCCAGCAGTTTTCAGAAAAACTATGGCTACACCTTC
CASSFQKNYGYTF
>TRBV19|TRBJ2-1|NA|NA
TGTGCCAGTAGTATCCACCGGGGCGGCAGTACGAATGAGCAGTTCTTC
CASSIHRGGSTNEQFF
>TRBV6-5|TRBJ1-4|NA|NA
TGTGCCAGCCGGGACACGGAGAATGAAAAACTGTTTTTT
CASRDTENEKLFF
>TRBV7-2|TRBJ1-1|NA|NA
TGTGCCAGCAGCTTTAGTGGGCAGAGTAAGACTGAAGCTTTCTTT
CASSFSGQSKTEAFF
>TRBV2|TRBJ2-2|NA|NA
TGTGCCAGCAGTGAAGCGGGACTTTTCAACACCGGGGAGCTGTTTTTT
CASSEAGLFNTGELFF
>TRBV2|TRBJ1-1|NA|TRBD1
TGTGCCAGCAGGACAGGGTTTTTGACTGAAGCTTTCTTT
CASRTGFLTEAFF
>TRBV29-1|TRBJ1-4|NA|NA
TGCAGCGTTGAAGATCTCGAAAAACTGTTTTTT
CSVEDLEKLFF
>TRBV2|TRBJ2-5|NA|TRBD2
TGTGCCAGCAGTAGGAGCGGGGGTCAAGAGACCCAGTACTTC
CASSRSGGQETQYF
>TRBV23-1|TRBJ1-6|few|NA
TGCGCCAGCAGTCAATGGTCAGATTCACCCCTCCACTTT
CASSQWSDSPLHF
>TRBV10-3|TRBJ1-2|NA|NA
TGTGCCATCAGTGATAACTATGGCTACACCTTC
CAISDNYGYTF
>TRBV5-1|TRBJ2-7|NA|NA
TGCGCCAGCAGCCCCCGGGACGGGGCCTACGAGCAGTACTTC
CASSPRDGAYEQYF
>TRBV7-2|TRBJ1-6|NA|TRBD1
TGTGCCAGCAGCTTAGGGGGACAGGGTAGTTCACCCCTCCACTTT
CASSLGGQGSSPLHF
>TRBV30|TRBJ1-2|NA|TRBD1
TGTGCCGGGAGACAGGGGCCTTATGGCTACACCTTC
CAGRQGPYGYTF
>TRBV2|TRBJ2-1|NA|NA
TGTGCCAGCAGTGGCTACAATGAGCAGTTCTTC
CASSGYNEQFF
>TRBV11-2|TRBJ1-2|few|TRBD1
TGTGCCAGCAGTTTGGGGACAGGGGTTAACTATGGCTACACCTTC
CASSLGTGVNYGYTF
>TRBV11-2|TRBJ2-2|NA|NA
TGTGCCAGCAGCTTAGGCGAGTCCACCGGGGAGCTGTTTTTT
CASSLGESTGELFF
>TRBV29-1|TRBJ2-1|few|NA
TGCAGCGTTGGACCTGACAATGAGCAGTTCTTC
CSVGPDNEQFF
>TRBV30|TRBJ2-1|NA|NA
TGTGCCTGGAGTGTGGGGCGCTTCAATGAGCAGTTCTTC
CAWSVGRFNEQFF
>TRBV30|TRBJ1-1|NA|NA
TGTGCCTGGAGTGTAGGCGGCGGAGCTTTCTTT
CAWSVGGGAFF
>TRBV7-9|TRBJ1-1|NA|NA
TGTGCCAGCAGCCATAAGAAGGGGGACACTGAAGCTTTCTTT
CASSHKKGDTEAFF
>TRBV5-1|TRBJ1-1|NA|TRBD1
TGCGCCAGCAGCGGAGGGGACAGTTACACTGAAGCTTTCTTT
CASSGGDSYTEAFF
>TRBV11-2|TRBJ2-5|NA|TRBD1
TGTGCCAGCAGCCAGGACAGGGGTGAGACCCAGTACTTC
CASSQDRGETQYF
>TRBV29-1|TRBJ1-1|NA|NA
TGCAGCGTTGTACGGAGCTCTGAAGCTTTCTTT
CSVVRSSEAFF
>TRBV30|TRBJ1-2|NA|NA
TGTGCCTGGAGTGTACTGACAGGAAATGGCTACACCTTC
CAWSVLTGNGYTF
>TRBV5-1|TRBJ1-2|NA|NA
TGCGCCAGCAGATCGGATCGGGGGAGAATGGGCAACTATGGCTACACCTTC
CASRSDRGRMGNYGYTF
>TRBV2|TRBJ2-4|NA|NA
TGTGCCAGCAGTGAACGTTTTATAGCCAAAAACATTCAGTACTTC
CASSERFIAKNIQYF
>TRBV5-6|TRBJ2-2|NA|NA
TGTGCCAGCAGCTTCAGCGTCGGGGAGCTGTTTTTT
CASSFSVGELFF
>TRBV4-3|TRBJ2-4|NA|NA
TGCGCCAGCAGCCAAGATCATTACCAAAGAAGCATTCAGTACTTC
CASSQDHYQRSIQYF
>TRBV7-2|TRBJ1-2|few|NA
TGTGCCAGCACCCCAATGGGTGGGGAATATGGCTACACCTTC
CASTPMGGEYGYTF
>TRBV30|TRBJ2-3|NA|NA
TGTGCCTGGAGTCAGAGTAGCACAGATACGCAGTATTTT
CAWSQSSTDTQYF
>TRBV5-6|TRBJ2-5|medium-sized|NA
TGTGCCAGCAGCTTGCAGGGAGAAGAGACCCAGTACTTC
CASSLQGEETQYF
>TRBV7-2|TRBJ2-1|once|NA
TGTGCCAGCAGCTTAGAGCTAGGCCACAATGAGCAGTTCTTC
CASSLELGHNEQFF
>TRBV5-1|TRBJ2-1|NA|TRBD2
TGCGCCAGCAGCTTGGATCTAGCGGGGGTGGGTGAGCAGTTCTTC
CASSLDLAGVGEQFF
>TRBV1|TRBJ2-6|NA|NA
TGCACCAGCAGCCGGCTGAAAAGTCGGGCCAACGTCCTGACTTTC
CTSSRLKSRANVLTF
>TRBV29-1|TRBJ2-5|NA|TRBD2
TGCAGCGTCCGGCAACGCGGGGGGATCGAGACCCAGTACTTC
CSVRQRGGIETQYF
>TRBV7-9|TRBJ2-5|few|NA
TGTGCCAGCAGCCCCGACGGAATCCAAGAGACCCAGTACTTC
CASSPDGIQETQYF
>TRBV5-1|TRBJ2-5|NA|NA
TGCGCCAGCAGCTTGGATGGGCGAGAAGAGACCCAGTACTTC
CASSLDGREETQYF
>TRBV7-8|TRBJ2-3|few|TRBD2
TGTGCCAGCAGCTCAGGACTAGCGGCGAGCACAGATACGCAGTATTTT
CASSSGLAASTDTQYF
>TRBV18|TRBJ1-2|NA|NA
TGTGCCAGCTCACTGGGGCGCGGCTACACCTTC
CASSLGRGYTF
>TRBV5-1|TRBJ2-2|NA|NA
TGCGCCAGCAGCTTGGTGCCAGGGGCCGGGGAGCTGTTTTTT
CASSLVPGAGELFF
>TRBV7-2|TRBJ2-2|NA|TRBD1
TGTGCCAGCAGCCCCTCCACAGGGGGAGCCGGGGAGCTGTTTTTT
CASSPSTGGAGELFF
>TRBV10-3|TRBJ2-2|NA|TRBD2
TGTGCCATGACCGGGACTACGAAAACTGGGCTGTTTTTT
CAMTGTTKTGLFF
>TRBV7-8|TRBJ2-5|NA|NA
TGTGCCAGCAGCCCTTCGTTAGTAAACCAAGAGACCCAGTACTTC
CASSPSLVNQETQYF
>TRBV9|TRBJ2-7|once|TRBD2
TGTGCCAGCAGCGTAGGCGGGGGGAGCACAAGGTACGAGCAGTACTTC
CASSVGGGSTRYEQYF
>TRBV30|TRBJ2-1|NA|TRBD2
TGTGCCTGGACCCTGGGACTAGATGATAAGGATGAGCAGTTCTTC
CAWTLGLDDKDEQFF
>TRBV10-3|TRBJ1-2|NA|NA
TGTGCCATCAACATTGGCCAGACAGTTCAGAACTATGGCTACACCTTC
CAINIGQTVQNYGYTF
>TRBV10-2|TRBJ1-1|NA|TRBD1
TGCGCCAGCAGTGGACAGGGGAGCACTGAAGCTTTCTTT
CASSGQGSTEAFF
>TRBV7-9|TRBJ2-5|few|NA
TGTGCCAGCAGCTTTCACGATCCCCCCGTTCGAGAGACCCAGTACTTC
CASSFHDPPVRETQYF
>TRBV7-2|TRBJ2-2|NA|TRBD1
TGTGCCAGCAGCGCCCACAGGGGCGGCACCGGGGAGCTGTTTTTT
CASSAHRGGTGELFF
>TRBV29-1|TRBJ2-2|NA|NA
TGCAGCGTTGGGCAGGGGACCGGGGAGCTGTTTTTT
CSVGQGTGELFF
>TRBV9|TRBJ1-6|few|NA
TGTGCCAGCAGCGTAGGAGGCAGCTCCTATAATTCACCCCTCCACTTT
CASSVGGSSYNSPLHF